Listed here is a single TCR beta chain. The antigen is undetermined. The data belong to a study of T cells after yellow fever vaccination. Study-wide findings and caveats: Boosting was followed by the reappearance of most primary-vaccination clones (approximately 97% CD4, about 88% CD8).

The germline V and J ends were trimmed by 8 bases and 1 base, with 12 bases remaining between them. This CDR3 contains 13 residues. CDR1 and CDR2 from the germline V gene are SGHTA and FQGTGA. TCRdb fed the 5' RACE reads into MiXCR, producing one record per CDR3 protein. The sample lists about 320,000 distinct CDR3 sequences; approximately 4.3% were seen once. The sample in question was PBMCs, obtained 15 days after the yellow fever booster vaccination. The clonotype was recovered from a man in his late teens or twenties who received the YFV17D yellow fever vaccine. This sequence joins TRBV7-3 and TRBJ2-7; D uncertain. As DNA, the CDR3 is TGTGCCAGCCCCCGACCCCCTTCCTACGAGCAGTACGTC. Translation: CASPRPPSYEQYV.